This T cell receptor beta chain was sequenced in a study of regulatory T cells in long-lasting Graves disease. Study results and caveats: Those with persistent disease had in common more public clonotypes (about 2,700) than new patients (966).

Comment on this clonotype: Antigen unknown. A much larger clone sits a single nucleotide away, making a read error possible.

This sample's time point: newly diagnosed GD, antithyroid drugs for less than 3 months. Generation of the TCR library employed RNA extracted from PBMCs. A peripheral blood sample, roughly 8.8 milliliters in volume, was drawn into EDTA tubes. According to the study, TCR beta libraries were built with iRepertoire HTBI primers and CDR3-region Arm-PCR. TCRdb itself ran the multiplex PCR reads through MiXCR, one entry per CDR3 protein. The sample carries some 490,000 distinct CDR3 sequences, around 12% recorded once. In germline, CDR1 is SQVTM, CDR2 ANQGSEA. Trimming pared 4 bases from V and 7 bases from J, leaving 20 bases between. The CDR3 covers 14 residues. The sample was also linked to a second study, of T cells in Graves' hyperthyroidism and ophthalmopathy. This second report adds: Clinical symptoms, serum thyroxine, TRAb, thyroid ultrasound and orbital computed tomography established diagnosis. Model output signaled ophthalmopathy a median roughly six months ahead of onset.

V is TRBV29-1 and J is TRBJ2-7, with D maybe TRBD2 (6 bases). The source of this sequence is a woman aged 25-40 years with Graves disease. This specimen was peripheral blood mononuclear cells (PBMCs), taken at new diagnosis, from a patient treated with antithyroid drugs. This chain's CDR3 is CSVGYKRAYNEQYF. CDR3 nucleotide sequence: TGCAGCGTTGGATACAAGCGGGCCTACAATGAGCAGTACTTC.